Sequencing of this T cell receptor (beta chain) was carried out in a study of OX40 agonist ivuxolimab in advanced cancers. CDR1 is LGHNA and CDR2 is YNFKEQ in the germline V gene. J was trimmed by 4 bases and V by 3 bases; bases with no gene match: 4. The CDR3 loop spans 15 amino acids. Only in-frame clones appear in the TCRdb table, and some are missing; sequencing was by immunoSEQ multiplex PCR. Among 50,000 to 70,000 clones, 70% to 90% were seen once, and the ten largest hold about 1%. Material: CD4+ or CD8+ T cells sorted from blood, obtained in a trial of the OX40 agonist ivuxolimab. This chain joins TRBV4-2 and TRBJ2-2, with 8 bases identical to TRBD2. The TCR originated in an adult with an advanced solid tumor such as melanoma, head and neck, liver or kidney cancer. The CDR3 coding sequence is TGTGCCAGCAGCCAGACTAGCGATAGCACCGGGGAGCTGTTTTTT. Translated, it gives CASSQTSDSTGELFF.